Listed below are T cell receptor beta chains from one sample, sequenced in a study of blood T cell repertoires in COVID-19. Sequenced by immunoSEQ multiplex PCR; TCRdb stores in-frame clones only, minus some. The sample has fewer than 130,000 clones; over 75% are singletons. The sample comprised peripheral blood. These receptors were taken from a man in his sixties or seventies with active or convalescent COVID-19. CDR3s include the opening cysteine and the closing phenylalanine or tryptophan. Each record gives: J gene, D gene, V gene, CDR3 protein, CDR3 DNA. The D gene is left open where the match is weak.

J gene: TRBJ2-7; D gene: TRBD2; V gene: TRBV3-1/TRBV3-2; CDR3 protein: CASSLGLAGGSREQYF; CDR3 DNA: TGTGCCAGCAGCCTTGGGCTAGCGGGAGGGTCGAGAGAGCAGTACTTC
J gene: TRBJ2-2; D gene: TRBD1; V gene: TRBV18; CDR3 protein: CASSRTGGSFGELFF; CDR3 DNA: TGTGCCAGCTCACGGACAGGGGGCTCTTTTGGGGAGCTGTTTTTT
J gene: TRBJ2-2; D gene: TRBD2; V gene: TRBV5-1; CDR3 protein: CASSSIPVGGSTGELFF; CDR3 DNA: TGCGCCAGCAGCTCCATCCCGGTGGGCGGGAGTACCGGGGAGCTGTTTTTT
J gene: TRBJ2-1; D gene: TRBD2; V gene: TRBV3-1/TRBV3-2; CDR3 protein: CASSTFDRTSGRIQFF; CDR3 DNA: TGTGCCAGCAGCACATTTGATAGGACTAGCGGGAGAATCCAGTTCTTC
J gene: TRBJ1-5; D gene: TRBD1; V gene: TRBV2; CDR3 protein: CASRADRGPQHF; CDR3 DNA: TGTGCCAGCAGGGCCGACAGGGGTCCCCAGCATTTT
J gene: TRBJ1-5; D gene: TRBD1; V gene: TRBV15; CDR3 protein: CATSLDRGRNQPQHF; CDR3 DNA: TGTGCCACCAGCCTAGACAGGGGGAGAAATCAGCCCCAGCATTTT
J gene: TRBJ2-7; D gene: TRBD1; V gene: TRBV3-1/TRBV3-2; CDR3 protein: CASSYRGTNPYEQYF; CDR3 DNA: TGTGCCAGCAGCTACAGGGGAACGAATCCCTACGAGCAGTACTTC
J gene: TRBJ1-2; D gene: TRBD1; V gene: TRBV7-3; CDR3 protein: CASSLTGQGTSGYTF; CDR3 DNA: TGTGCCAGCAGCTTAACGGGACAGGGCACTTCTGGCTACACCTTC
J gene: TRBJ1-2; D gene: .; V gene: TRBV27; CDR3 protein: CASSFLPQGDEGYTF; CDR3 DNA: TGTGCCAGCAGTTTCCTACCCCAGGGTGATGAGGGCTACACCTTC
J gene: TRBJ2-3; D gene: .; V gene: TRBV24-1; CDR3 protein: CATSGPREGVDTQYF; CDR3 DNA: TGTGCCACCAGTGGCCCCAGGGAGGGGGTAGATACGCAGTATTTT